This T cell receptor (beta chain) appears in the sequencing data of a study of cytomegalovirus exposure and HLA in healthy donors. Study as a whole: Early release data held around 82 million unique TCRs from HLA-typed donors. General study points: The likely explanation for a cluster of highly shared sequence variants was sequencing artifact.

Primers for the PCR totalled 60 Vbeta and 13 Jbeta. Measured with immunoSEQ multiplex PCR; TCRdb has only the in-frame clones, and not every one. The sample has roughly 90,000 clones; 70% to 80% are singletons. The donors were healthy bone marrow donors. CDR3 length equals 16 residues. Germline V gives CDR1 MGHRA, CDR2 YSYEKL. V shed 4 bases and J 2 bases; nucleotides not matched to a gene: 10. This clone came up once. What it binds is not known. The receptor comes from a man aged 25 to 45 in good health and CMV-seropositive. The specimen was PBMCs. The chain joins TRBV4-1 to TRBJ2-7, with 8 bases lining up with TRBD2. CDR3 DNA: TGCGCCAGCAGCCGCTCGTTCGGGGGGGTCACCTACGAGCAGTACTTC. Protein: CASSRSFGGVTYEQYF.